Below are 23 T cell receptor beta chains sequenced from a single sample in a study of T cell changes during pregnancy in multiple sclerosis. The protocol was immunoSEQ multiplex PCR, while the TCRdb copy is restricted to in-frame clones and leaves out a portion. The sample lists fewer than 50,000 clones, approximately 94% occurring once. The input for sequencing was CD4+ T cells from peripheral blood mononuclear cells, taken in the third trimester of pregnancy. The receptors derive from a female donor with multiple sclerosis, enrolled in a pregnancy study.

The J gene is TRBJ2-1, the V gene TRBV7-9, with TRBD1 matching over 7 bases. Germline V lookup: CDR1 SEHNR, CDR2 FQNEAQ (reference sequence). Losses at the gene ends were 5 bases for V and 3 bases for J; bases not matched to a gene: 4. The CDR3 is made up of 14 amino acids. This CDR3 is CASSLGTVYNEQFF. Here the CDR3 DNA reads TGTGCCAGCAGCCTAGGGACAGTCTACAATGAGCAGTTCTTC.

The chain carries TRBV5-1 and TRBJ1-1; 7 nucleotides agree with TRBD1. The CDR3 is 15 amino acids. The J segment lost 5 bases and the V segment lost 0 bases, leaving 7 bases of the junction unmatched. Germline V gene sequence: CDR1 SGHRS, CDR2 YFSETQ. CDR3 sequence (DNA): TGCGCCAGCAGCTTGGGACAGGGTCTAGGAACTGAAGCTTTCTTT. Its translation is CASSLGQGLGTEAFF.

The V call is TRBV5-1, the J call TRBJ2-3, with TRBD1 identical over 11 bases. The CDR3 extends over 17 amino acids. Looked up from germline, CDR1 is SGHRS and CDR2 is YFSETQ. V lost 4 bases to trimming and J lost 5 bases; unmatched junction nucleotides: 12. The CDR3 DNA is TGCGCCAGCAGCCCCTTGTTGGGGACAGGGGGGATAGATACGCAGTATTTT. This codes for CASSPLLGTGGIDTQYF. Combining the CDR3 with reference TRBV5-1 and TRBJ2-3 gives the whole variable domain KAGVTQTPRYLIKTRGQQVTLSCSPISGHRSVSWYQQTPGQGLQFLFEYFSETQRNKGNFPGRFSGRQFSNSRSEMNVSTLELGDSALYLCASSPLLGTGGIDTQYFGPGTRLTVL.

This clone was counted once. The chain recombines TRBV7-2 with TRBJ2-7; 12 positions agree with TRBD2. Germline values: CDR1 SGHTA, CDR2 FQGNSA. CDR3 length: 14 residues. V lost 6 bases and J lost 4; bases outside the gene matches: 4. CDR3 region: CASRLAGGLYEQYF. CDR3 sequence (DNA): TGTGCCAGCAGGCTAGCGGGGGGGCTTTACGAGCAGTACTTC.

The chain has TRBV19 and TRBJ2-7, with D possibly being TRBD1 (5 bases). The V and J ends lost 5 bases and 5 bases respectively, with 19 bases between them. The CDR3 has 15 residues. Germline V gene lookup returns CDR1 LNHDA and CDR2 SQIVND (reference sequence). The CDR3 bases are TGTGCCAGTAGTCCATGGAGAAGGGGCCCCCACGAGCAGTACTTC. Its translation: CASSPWRRGPHEQYF.

The rearrangement uses TRBV30 and TRBJ1-2; maybe TRBD1 (5 bases). The V end lost 4 bases, the J end lost 5 bases, and 29 bases lay between the germline ends. The germline gives CDR1 GTSNPN, CDR2 SVGIG (reference sequence). The length of the CDR3 is 18 residues. The CDR3 DNA sequence: TGTGCCTGGAAGTCAAGATTACCAGGGAACCGTCTTCGATATGGCTACACCTTC. It codes for CAWKSRLPGNRLRYGYTF.

The chain links TRBV28 to TRBJ1-1; 7 bases are shared with TRBD1. V lost 3 bases to trimming and J lost 10 bases; unmatched junction nucleotides: 11. This CDR3 is built from 14 residues. Germline CDR1 and CDR2: MDHEN and SYDVKM. CDR3 residues: CASSFMMGQYRAFF. CDR3 nucleotides: TGTGCCAGCAGTTTTATGATGGGACAGTATCGAGCTTTCTTT.

This chain connects TRBV27 to TRBJ1-1; D may be TRBD1 (6 bases). CDR1 MNHEY and CDR2 SMNVEV come from the germline V gene (reference sequence). The V end was cut by 5 bases, the J end by 1 base, with 11 bases between. The CDR3 runs 14 residues. The DNA of the CDR3 is TGTGCCAGCAGTCCAGGGGCTCGGAACACTGAAGCTTTCTTT. This translates into CASSPGARNTEAFF.

The genes are TRBV4-3 and TRBJ2-5, with D perhaps matching TRBD2 (5 bases). The germline V and J ends were trimmed by 0 bases and 4 bases, with 9 bases remaining between them. This CDR3 has 14 amino acids. CDR1 and CDR2 from the germline V gene are LGHNA and YSLEER. CDR3 amino acids: CASSQDLGGETQYF. The CDR3 bases are TGCGCCAGCAGCCAAGACCTAGGAGGAGAGACCCAGTACTTC.

V is TRBV28 and J is TRBJ2-5, with TRBD2 matching over 7 bases. Germline V lookup: CDR1 MDHEN, CDR2 SYDVKM. The CDR3 sequence is 16 residues long. Trimming took 4 bases from V and 6 from J; bases not matched to a gene: 14. In DNA form, the CDR3 reads TGTGCCAGCAGTTCCCCCCCAGAGGGAGGGCCGAAGACCCAGTACTTC. This sequence encodes CASSSPPEGGPKTQYF.

The CDR3: CASSSRVSGANVLTF. The CDR3 DNA follows: TGTGCCAGCAGTTCCAGGGTATCTGGGGCCAACGTCCTGACTTTC. The chain has TRBV7-2 and TRBJ2-6; D might be TRBD1 (5 bases). The CDR3 has 15 amino acids. Trimming left V 6 bases short and J 1 base short, with 10 bases between. The V gene's germline CDR1 is SGHTA and CDR2 FQGNSA.

The chain recombines TRBV29-1 with TRBJ2-3, with D hard to call. Germline V gene data show CDR1 as SQVTM and CDR2 as ANQGSEA. The CDR3 sequence is 11 residues long. V lost 2 bases and J lost 6, with 6 bases in between. The CDR3 here is CSVEPGDTQYF. The CDR3 DNA sequence: TGCAGCGTTGAACCCGGGGATACGCAGTATTTT.

This rearrangement joins TRBV5-1 to TRBJ2-7; tentatively, D is TRBD1 (6 bases). V was pared by 0 bases and J by 3 bases, with 16 bases between. CDR3 size: 16 residues. Germline CDR1 SGHRS, CDR2 YFSETQ. CDR3: CASSLDSGQKFYEQYF. Written as DNA, the CDR3 is TGCGCCAGCAGCTTGGATTCCGGACAGAAATTCTACGAGCAGTACTTC.

This chain links TRBV4-3 with TRBJ1-2; the D gene is possibly TRBD1 (6 bases). Germline CDR1 LGHNA, CDR2 YSLEER. The CDR3 is 15 residues long. Between the trimmed V and J ends, which lost 5 bases and 6 bases, there was a span of 19 bases. The CDR3 loop reads CASSGQLQGRDGYTF. In DNA form, the CDR3 reads TGCGCCAGCAGCGGCCAACTACAGGGAAGAGATGGCTACACCTTC.

The gene calls are TRBV7-6 and TRBJ1-1; TRBD1 might be the D (5 bases). Germline CDR1 reads SGHVS; CDR2 reads FNYEAQ. This CDR3 spans 15 amino acids. Deletions cut 1 base from V and 3 bases from J, with 12 bases between. CDR3 nucleotides: TGTGCCAGCAGCTTAGGCTCAGGGTTAGACACTGAAGCTTTCTTT. This sequence encodes CASSLGSGLDTEAFF.

The rearrangement joins TRBV5-1 to TRBJ1-2; 8 nucleotides align to TRBD1. V lost 4 bases and J lost 6; bases outside the gene matches: 11. CDR1 and CDR2 from the germline V gene are SGHRS and YFSETQ. The CDR3 has 15 amino acids. The CDR3: CASSVTHGQGNGYTF. CDR3 sequence (DNA): TGCGCCAGCAGCGTAACCCACGGACAGGGTAATGGCTACACCTTC. Full variable domain (missing parts from reference TRBV5-1 and TRBJ1-2): KAGVTQTPRYLIKTRGQQVTLSCSPISGHRSVSWYQQTPGQGLQFLFEYFSETQRNKGNFPGRFSGRQFSNSRSEMNVSTLELGDSALYLCASSVTHGQGNGYTFGSGTRLTVV.

The chain combines TRBV28 with TRBJ1-2, with TRBD1 as a possible D gene (6 bases). The CDR3 runs to 14 residues. The germline CDR1 and CDR2 sequences are MDHEN and SYDVKM. Trimming removed 6 bases at V and 3 bases at J, with 14 bases between. Here the CDR3 reads CASRTTGIDYGYTF. CDR3 sequence (DNA): TGTGCCAGCAGAACTACAGGGATCGACTATGGCTACACCTTC.

The genes are TRBV18 and TRBJ1-2; TRBD1 matches 8 bases. Trimming took 6 bases from V and 2 from J; bases not matched to a gene: 8. This CDR3 comprises 15 residues. Germline V gene lookup returns CDR1 KGHSH and CDR2 LQKENI. CDR3 residues: CASSHGQGHNYGYTF. The CDR3 coding sequence is TGTGCCAGCTCCCACGGACAGGGACACAACTATGGCTACACCTTC.

This clone was counted once. This chain joins TRBV5-1 and TRBJ1-2; 7 nucleotides agree with TRBD1. This CDR3 has 16 residues. CDR1 and CDR2 (germline): SGHRS, YFSETQ. The V segment lost 2 bases and the J segment 4 bases; nucleotides outside the gene matches: 11. CDR3 nucleotide sequence: TGCGCCAGCAGCTTTAGGCCGGGACAGCCTACCTATGGCTACACCTTC. Protein sequence: CASSFRPGQPTYGYTF.

The chain employs TRBV7-2 and TRBJ1-2; 7 positions agree with TRBD1. Germline CDR1 and CDR2: SGHTA and FQGNSA. The CDR3 has 14 residues. V was pared by 1 base and J by 8 bases, with 7 bases of the junction left unmatched. CDR3 residues: CASSLGGQRWGYTF. For the CDR3, the DNA is TGTGCCAGCAGCTTAGGGGGACAGAGGTGGGGCTACACCTTC.

The chain combines TRBV5-1 with TRBJ2-6; possibly TRBD1 for D (5 bases). V was shortened by 4 bases and J by 2 bases, with 19 bases between the two germline ends. Germline V gene lookup returns CDR1 SGHRS and CDR2 YFSETQ. This CDR3 is 18 amino acids long. CDR3 coding DNA: TGCGCCAGCAGCAAGACAGAGGCTATTGTTGCTGGGGCCAACGTCCTGACTTTC. Amino acid sequence: CASSKTEAIVAGANVLTF.

The chain links TRBV15 to TRBJ2-1; D may be TRBD2 (6 bases). The CDR3 runs 12 residues. Deletions cut 5 bases from V and 10 bases from J, with 12 bases between. Germline V gives CDR1 LNHNV, CDR2 YYDKDF (reference sequence). CDR3 bases: TGTGCCACCAGCGCAGGACTACGCGAGCAGTTCTTC. Its translation: CATSAGLREQFF.

This sequence joins TRBV18 and TRBJ2-3; D perhaps matches TRBD1 (5 bases). The CDR3 spans 13 residues. Trimming took 3 bases from V and 8 from J, leaving 12 bases between them. The germline V gene encodes CDR1 KGHSH and CDR2 LQKENI. The CDR3 spells CASSPGLSGTQYF. CDR3 bases: TGTGCCAGCTCACCGGGGCTTTCTGGTACGCAGTATTTT.